This entry features one T cell receptor (beta chain) sequence. This sample stems from a study of blood T cell repertoires in COVID-19. Produced via immunoSEQ multiplex PCR; TCRdb's table is partial and in-frame only. The sample contains 250,000 or so clones, roughly 80% of which appear only once. The CDR3 has 14 residues. Trimming at V came to 7 bases and at J to 1 base, leaving 5 bases not matched to a gene. Germline CDR1 and CDR2: MGHDK and SYGVNS. Source material: peripheral blood. The clonotype comes from an elderly man with acute or convalescent COVID-19. The chain links TRBV25-1 to TRBJ1-1, with TRBD1 identical over 8 bases. Here the CDR3 reads CASNTGGANTEAFF. DNA of the CDR3: TGTGCCAGCAACACAGGGGGGGCGAACACTGAAGCTTTCTTT.